Following are 10 T cell receptor beta chains from one sample sequenced in a study of shared clonotypes between healthy human individuals. The assay was immunoSEQ multiplex PCR, and TCRdb's table has in-frame clones only and misses some. The sample lists about 680,000 clones; 72% were seen once. Sequencing was carried out using memory CD4+ T cells sorted from blood. Sample subset: CD45RA-negative fraction. The receptors were sampled from a young woman in good health.

This clone came up many times. This rearrangement joins TRBV25-1 to TRBJ2-1; D assignment may be TRBD1 or TRBD2 (6 bases each). Germline lookup yields CDR1 MGHDK and CDR2 SYGVNS. The length of the CDR3 is 15 residues. V lost 4 bases to trimming and J lost 4 bases, with 14 bases between them. The DNA for the CDR3 is TGTGCCAGCAGTGGTCACAGGGAGGTATACAATGAGCAGTTCTTC. Residues: CASSGHREVYNEQFF.

This clone was seen more than once but under ten times. This chain connects TRBV5-6 to TRBJ2-5; TRBD1 matches at 9 bases. V trimming: 3 bases; J trimming: 5 bases; junction bases outside the gene matches: 2. The CDR3 runs 13 residues. Germline CDR1 SGHDT, CDR2 YYEEEE. CDR3 nucleotides: TGTGCCAGCAGCTCAGGACAGGGGGAGACCCAGTACTTC. It yields the protein CASSSGQGETQYF.

CDR3 sequence: CASSFSDRGNQPQHF. In DNA form, the CDR3 reads TGTGCCAGCAGCTTCTCAGACAGAGGGAATCAGCCCCAGCATTTT. The V and J genes are TRBV11-2 and TRBJ1-5; D is perhaps TRBD1 (5 bases). Germline CDR1 reads SGHAT; CDR2 reads FQNNGV. The CDR3 extends over 15 amino acids. Trimming took off 3 bases at V and 4 bases at J, with 13 bases between the two ends.

This clone was observed once. The chain combines TRBV2 with TRBJ1-5; no firm D call. This CDR3 contains 14 residues. Germline CDR1 SNHLY, CDR2 FYNNEI. V lost 3 bases to trimming and J lost 2 bases, with 8 bases between them. In DNA, the CDR3 is TGTGCCAGCAGTGAGGTCTACCGCAATCAGCCCCAGCATTTT. Its translation is CASSEVYRNQPQHF.

The chain links TRBV28 to TRBJ2-7; no clear D gene. Germline V gene lookup returns CDR1 MDHEN and CDR2 SYDVKM. The V gene lost 3 bases and the J gene lost 6 bases, with 9 bases spanning the gap. The CDR3 is 12 residues long. This CDR3 reads CASSFGPLEQYF. The CDR3 DNA sequence: TGTGCCAGCAGTTTTGGCCCTCTCGAGCAGTACTTC.

This clone was counted only a few times. The same CDR3 also results from other DNA sequences found in this sample. This chain joins TRBV5-1 and TRBJ2-5; unclear D gene. V was cut by 0 bases and J by 2 bases, with 8 bases left in between. CDR3 length equals 14 residues. Germline CDR1 SGHRS, CDR2 YFSETQ. The CDR3 sequence: CASSLESTQETQYF. The CDR3 region has the DNA TGCGCCAGCAGCTTGGAGTCTACGCAAGAGACCCAGTACTTC.

The V and J genes are TRBV7-6 and TRBJ2-1; D perhaps matches TRBD2 (5 bases). Trimming took 0 bases from V and 3 from J, leaving 9 bases between them. CDR1 SGHVS and CDR2 FNYEAQ come from the germline V gene. The CDR3 has 15 amino acids. CDR3 sequence reads: CASSLAGVGYNEQFF. The CDR3 DNA reads TGTGCCAGCAGCTTAGCGGGAGTAGGCTACAATGAGCAGTTCTTC.

V gene TRBV19 combines with J gene TRBJ2-1; D gene uncertain. The CDR3 covers 9 residues. Germline V CDR1 and CDR2: LNHDA, SQIVND (reference sequence). V was shortened by 9 bases and J by 5 bases, with 2 bases between the two germline ends. The CDR3 loop is CARDNEQFF. CDR3 coding DNA: TGTGCCAGAGACAATGAGCAGTTCTTC. The full variable domain, its missing parts supplied by reference TRBV19 and TRBJ2-1, is DGGITQSPKYLFRKEGQNVTLSCEQNLNHDAMYWYRQDPGQGLRLIYYSQIVNDFQKGDIAEGYSVSREKKESFPLTVTSAQKNPTAFYLCARDNEQFFGPGTRLTVL.

V and J are TRBV7-6 and TRBJ2-5; 7 bases fit TRBD1. Germline values: CDR1 SGHVS, CDR2 FNYEAQ. J was trimmed by 7 bases and V by 5 bases; bases with no gene match: 13. CDR3 length: 15 amino acids. The CDR3 loop reads CASSPGWTGAATQYF. As DNA, the CDR3 is TGTGCCAGCAGCCCAGGTTGGACAGGCGCCGCGACCCAGTACTTC.

V and J are TRBV6-5 and TRBJ1-1, with TRBD1 identical over 7 bases. Germline V gene sequence: CDR1 MNHEY, CDR2 SVGAGI. Losses at the gene ends were 8 bases for V and 5 bases for J; bases not matched to a gene: 11. There are 14 residues in the CDR3. The CDR3 region has the DNA TGTGCCAGCGGACAGGAAGGTACGGGGACTGAAGCTTTCTTT. Translated, it gives CASGQEGTGTEAFF.